These 3 T cell receptor beta chains share one sample of origin, sequenced in a study of shared clonotypes between healthy human individuals. Here immunoSEQ multiplex PCR was the method, and the copy in TCRdb shows in-frame clones only, minus some. The table lists approximately 340,000 clones, roughly 70% of them singletons, with about 9.3% in the top ten. Specimen: memory CD4+ T cells sorted from blood. Sample subset: CD45RA-negative fraction. These receptors came from a man under 40 in good health.

The V gene is TRBV7-2, the J gene TRBJ2-5, with 7 bases that match TRBD2. Trimming at V came to 0 bases and at J to 6 bases, leaving 10 bases not matched to a gene. The germline V gene encodes CDR1 SGHTA and CDR2 FQGNSA. The CDR3 extends over 16 amino acids. CDR3 region: CASSLAPREGGKTQYF. The CDR3 DNA follows: TGTGCCAGCAGCTTAGCACCCAGGGAGGGAGGGAAGACCCAGTACTTC.

This rearrangement joins TRBV6-1 to TRBJ2-1, with 11 nucleotides matching TRBD2. This CDR3 is 15 amino acids long. Per germline, CDR1 MNHNS and CDR2 SASEGT. V lost 3 bases, J lost 6 bases, and 4 bases stayed unmatched. This CDR3 reads CASSEVLAGGNEQFF. The CDR3 region has the DNA TGTGCCAGCAGTGAGGTTCTAGCGGGAGGCAATGAGCAGTTCTTC.

In its sample, this clone was seen a few times. The chain has TRBV9 and TRBJ2-7; 7 bases match TRBD1. This CDR3 is 14 amino acids long. CDR1 SGDLS and CDR2 YYNGEE come from the germline V gene. V lost 4 bases and J lost 2; bases outside the gene matches: 6. CDR3 residues: CASSTTGSPYEQYF. The CDR3 nucleotides read TGTGCCAGCAGCACGACAGGGTCCCCCTACGAGCAGTACTTC.